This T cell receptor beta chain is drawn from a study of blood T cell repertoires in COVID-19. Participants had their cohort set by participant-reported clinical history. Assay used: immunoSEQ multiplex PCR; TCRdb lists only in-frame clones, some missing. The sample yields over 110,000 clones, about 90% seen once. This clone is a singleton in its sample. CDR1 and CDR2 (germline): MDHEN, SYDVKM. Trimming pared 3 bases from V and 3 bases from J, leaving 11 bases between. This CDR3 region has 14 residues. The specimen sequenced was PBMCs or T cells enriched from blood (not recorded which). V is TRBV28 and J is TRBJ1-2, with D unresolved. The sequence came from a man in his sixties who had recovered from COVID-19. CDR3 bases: TGTGCCAGCAGTTTGCCCAGGAAGGACTATGGCTACACCTTC. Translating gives CASSLPRKDYGYTF.